A selection of T cell receptor beta chains follows, all from one sample in a study of T cell repertoires in cytomegalovirus infection. TCRdb itself ran the reads through MiXCR, one entry per CDR3 protein. This sample has some 400,000 distinct CDR3 sequences, with about a sixth found just once. The sample consisted of PBMCs. The receptors shown here come from a human donor in good health (CMV status not recorded). Some clones in this sample may be carry-over from other donors' samples. CDR3s include the opening cysteine and the closing phenylalanine or tryptophan. D genes are given only for firm matches. Some rows mark clone size as missing; the rest say once, few, many or name a class of expanded clone.

v_gene	d_gene	abundance	j_gene	CDR3nt	CDR3aa
TRBV27	TRBD2	NA	TRBJ2-3	TGTGCCAGCAGTTTAGGGCTAGCGGGGGGAGTAGATACGCAGTATTTT	CASSLGLAGGVDTQYF
TRBV9	NA	once	TRBJ2-1	TGTGCCAGCACCACCTCGGGCTTGAGACGTCTGTTCTTC	CASTTSGLRRLFF
TRBV5-1	NA	once	TRBJ1-1	TGCGCCAGCAGCTTGGACGGTATCCCAGTGTTCACTGAAGCTTTCTTT	CASSLDGIPVFTEAFF
TRBV6-5	TRBD2	NA	TRBJ2-5	TGTGCCAGCAGTTACTCGTTGCGGGGGAAGGAAGAGACCCAGTACTTC	CASSYSLRGKEETQYF
TRBV28	NA	few	TRBJ2-1	TGTGCCAGCACCCAGAACAATGAGCAGTTCTTC	CASTQNNEQFF
TRBV7-2	TRBD2	many	TRBJ2-1	TGTGCCAGCAGCGCACCTAGCGGGGGCCTCTTAGAGCAGTTCTTC	CASSAPSGGLLEQFF
TRBV7-9	TRBD1	many	TRBJ2-5	TGTGCCAGCAGCTTTGGAGACAGGGCCGCAGGGGAGACCCAGTACTTC	CASSFGDRAAGETQYF
TRBV29-1	TRBD2	NA	TRBJ2-3	TGCAGCGTCCCGAAACGTCCGGGAGGCTACACAGATACGCAGTATTTT	CSVPKRPGGYTDTQYF
TRBV5-1	TRBD2	NA	TRBJ2-1	TGCGCCAGCAGCGGAAGCGGGGCTTACAATGAGCAGTTCTTC	CASSGSGAYNEQFF
TRBV3-1	TRBD1	few	TRBJ1-6	TGTGCCAGCAGCTGGGCGGACAGGAATAATTCACCCCTCCACTTT	CASSWADRNNSPLHF
TRBV12-3/TRBV12-4	NA	few	TRBJ2-5	TGTGCCAGCAGTCGAGGGGGACTGTACCAAGAGACCCAGTACTTC	CASSRGGLYQETQYF
TRBV7-9	TRBD1	NA	TRBJ2-7	TGTGCCAGCAGCCCGAGGGGGCGCCCCTTGGGGCAGTACTTC	CASSPRGRPLGQYF
TRBV20-1	NA	NA	TRBJ1-1	TGCAGTGCTAGAGATCCCCTAACCACTGAAGCTTTCTTT	CSARDPLTTEAFF
TRBV20-1	NA	NA	TRBJ2-2	TGCAGTGTAGCGCCGAACACCGGGGAGCTGTTTTTT	CSVAPNTGELFF
TRBV4-1	NA	few	TRBJ1-5	TGCGCCAGCAGCCCAGAGACAACCGGGCGGAATGGCAATCAGCCCCAGCATTTT	CASSPETTGRNGNQPQHF
TRBV9	NA	NA	TRBJ2-3	TGTGCCAGCAGCCTAGATTCGAATACGCAGTATTTT	CASSLDSNTQYF
TRBV4-1	NA	NA	TRBJ1-2	TGCGCCAGCAGCCACGATGCAAGTAGCGGCCTAACTAACTATGGCTACACCTTC	CASSHDASSGLTNYGYTF
TRBV6-6	NA	few	TRBJ2-3	TGTGCCAGCAGTTATGGGGTGGCGGGATCTGGGACAGATACGCAGTATTTT	CASSYGVAGSGTDTQYF
TRBV11-1	NA	NA	TRBJ2-7	TGTGCCAGCAGCGATCGCCGGGACGTCCGTTACGAGCAGTACTTC	CASSDRRDVRYEQYF
TRBV4-1	TRBD1	NA	TRBJ1-2	TGCGCCAGCAGCCGGCCGGGACAGAGAAACTATGGCTACACCTTC	CASSRPGQRNYGYTF
TRBV7-2	NA	NA	TRBJ2-6	TGTGCCAGCAGCTCCCCGGTGGGGGCTTATAGTGGGGCCAACGTCCTGACTTTC	CASSSPVGAYSGANVLTF
TRBV20-1	TRBD2	few	TRBJ2-2	TGCAGTGCTAGAGCGGCTAGCGGGAGGGCCCCCGGGGAGCTGTTTTTT	CSARAASGRAPGELFF
TRBV9	TRBD2	NA	TRBJ2-1	TGTGCCAGCAGCAGGACTAGCGGGAATGTTGAGCAGTTCTTC	CASSRTSGNVEQFF
TRBV18	NA	NA	TRBJ2-2	TGTGCCAGCTCACCTCTGTGGGCCACCGGGGAGCTGTTTTTT	CASSPLWATGELFF
TRBV7-9	TRBD2	few	TRBJ2-3	TGTGCCAGCACATCCCAGCTAGCGGGAGGAACAGATACGCAGTATTTT	CASTSQLAGGTDTQYF
TRBV28	NA	NA	TRBJ1-4	TGTGCCAGCAGTTATACGGCGGCAACTAATGAAAAACTGTTTTTT	CASSYTAATNEKLFF
TRBV7-9	NA	NA	TRBJ2-2	TGTGCCAGCAGCTTTTATCCGGGGACTCAGACCGGGGAGCTGTTTTTT	CASSFYPGTQTGELFF
TRBV6-4	NA	few	TRBJ1-4	TGTGCCACCAAGGGGGAGAGGACAAGAAACACTAATGAAAAACTGTTTTTT	CATKGERTRNTNEKLFF
TRBV2	TRBD2	NA	TRBJ2-4	TGTGCCAGCAGTGAATCGGGTAGCGGGGCCAAAAACATTCAGTACTTC	CASSESGSGAKNIQYF
TRBV7-8	TRBD2	many	TRBJ2-5	TGTGCCAGCAGCCGACCAGCGGGGGGTAGGGAGACCCAGTACTTC	CASSRPAGGRETQYF
TRBV7-2	TRBD1	many	TRBJ1-6	TGTGCCAGCAGCAGGGACAGGGTCAGCTCACCCCTCCACTTT	CASSRDRVSSPLHF
TRBV2	NA	NA	TRBJ1-2	TGTGCCAGCGGACAAAACTATGGCTACACCTTC	CASGQNYGYTF
TRBV3-1	NA	many	TRBJ1-6	TGTGCCAGCAGCCAAGACGCTCCCCTAGGGGGTAATTCACCCCTCCACTTT	CASSQDAPLGGNSPLHF
TRBV7-6	TRBD2	many	TRBJ2-7	TGTGCCAGCAGCCCGGATCCTAGCGGGAGTTACGAGCAGTACTTC	CASSPDPSGSYEQYF
TRBV19	NA	few	TRBJ1-5	TGTGCCAGTAGGGATAGCAATCAGCCCCAGCATTTT	CASRDSNQPQHF
TRBV6-5	TRBD1	many	TRBJ1-1	TGTGCCAGCAGTTTGAGAGCAGGGGGCACTGAAGCTTTCTTT	CASSLRAGGTEAFF
TRBV7-9	TRBD1	many	TRBJ2-1	TGTGCCAGCCGAAGACAGGGGGGTGGCAATGAGCAGTTCTTC	CASRRQGGGNEQFF
TRBV7-8	TRBD1	many	TRBJ1-5	TGTGCCAGCACCTGGGACAGGGGGCAGCCCCAGCATTTT	CASTWDRGQPQHF
TRBV24-1	NA	NA	TRBJ2-3	TGTGCCACCAGTGATTTGCATAGCGGACCTTACACAGATACGCAGTATTTT	CATSDLHSGPYTDTQYF
TRBV2	NA	NA	TRBJ2-1	TGTGCCAGCAACTTTCACAATGAGCAGTTCTTC	CASNFHNEQFF
TRBV19	NA	few	TRBJ1-1	TGTGCCAGTAGTATAGATCAGGTGGAGGCTTTCTTT	CASSIDQVEAFF
TRBV7-9	NA	NA	TRBJ1-4	TGTGCCAGCGCCGCTACAGGGACGGGTGAAAAACTGTTTTTT	CASAATGTGEKLFF
TRBV18	NA	NA	TRBJ2-3	TGTGCCAGCTCACCAGAGTCCTGGGCAGATACGCAGTATTTT	CASSPESWADTQYF
TRBV6-1	NA	NA	TRBJ1-5	TGTGCCAGCACTGGGGTCGTTCAGCCCCAGCATTTT	CASTGVVQPQHF
TRBV20-1	TRBD2	NA	TRBJ2-1	TGCAGTGCTAGAGATCCTAGCGGTGGAGATGAGCAGTTCTTC	CSARDPSGGDEQFF